One sample yielded the 27 T cell receptor beta chains listed below, sequenced in a study of blood T cells in healthy people across ages. Combining a sample-barcoded 5' primer with a J-beta primer mix, a second PCR ran for roughly 6 to 12 cycles. TCRdb recomputed calls from the 5' RACE reads with MiXCR, one row per CDR3 protein. The table includes approximately 690,000 distinct CDR3 sequences, about 43% detected once. Input material: blood. The receptors shown here come from an elderly man in good health.

The rearrangement uses TRBV28 and TRBJ2-1; D is undetermined. Per germline, CDR1 MDHEN and CDR2 SYDVKM. CDR3 length: 16 residues. The V and J ends lost 4 bases and 2 bases respectively, with 15 bases between them. CDR3 bases: TGTGCCAGCAGTTCCCTTAGGAGTGTCGCCTACAATGAGCAGTTCTTC. This codes for CASSSLRSVAYNEQFF.

The V and J genes are TRBV3-1 and TRBJ2-7; D not resolved. The V gene's germline CDR1 is LGHDT and CDR2 YNNKEL (reference sequence). V was pared by 5 bases and J by 2 bases, with 13 bases between. The CDR3 is made up of 14 amino acids. The CDR3 region is CASSTRRAPYEQYF. As DNA, the CDR3 is TGTGCCAGCAGCACCCGGAGAGCCCCCTACGAGCAGTACTTC.

In its sample, this clonotype was seen many times. V and J are TRBV7-2 and TRBJ1-5, with D possibly being TRBD1 (5 bases). V was clipped by 1 base and J by 7 bases, with 14 bases between them. The CDR3 totals 15 residues. Germline CDR1 SGHTA, CDR2 FQGNSA. CDR3 bases: TGTGCCAGCAGCTTAGTTGGCAGGGTGGGACAGCCCCAGCATTTT. Encoded protein: CASSLVGRVGQPQHF.

The chain uses TRBV9 and TRBJ2-1; D may be TRBD1 or TRBD2 (5 bases each). Trimming shortened V by 0 bases and J by 2 bases, and 9 bases separated the two germline ends. Germline assignment: CDR1 SGDLS and CDR2 YYNGEE. The CDR3 sequence is 15 residues long. The CDR3 coding sequence is TGTGCCAGCAGCGTAGATTGGGACCCCTACAATGAGCAGTTCTTC. Amino acid sequence: CASSVDWDPYNEQFF.

The chain is built from TRBV6-2 or TRBV6-3 and TRBJ1-5, with TRBD1 as a possible D gene (5 bases). Trimming pared 2 bases from V and 4 bases from J, leaving 9 bases between. The CDR3 has 14 residues. Germline lookup yields CDR1 MNHEY and CDR2 SVGEGT. CDR3 residues: CASSYPEGNQPQHF. DNA of the CDR3: TGTGCCAGCAGTTACCCGGAGGGGAATCAGCCCCAGCATTTT.

This clonotype was seen more than once but under ten times. The chain employs TRBV20-1 and TRBJ2-1, with 12 positions matching TRBD2. The assigned J gene may be wrong: the sequence end matches TRBJ2-7 better. The CDR3 contains 14 residues. Germline lookup yields CDR1 DFQATT and CDR2 SNEGSKA (reference sequence). CDR3 sequence: CSARGTSGMGEQYF. CDR3 in DNA: TGCAGTGCTAGAGGGACTAGCGGGATGGGCGAGCAGTACTTC.

At least ten counts were recorded for this clonotype. The chain joins TRBV14 to TRBJ2-7; possibly TRBD2 for D (6 bases). This CDR3 spans 14 amino acids. Germline lookup yields CDR1 SGHDN and CDR2 FVKESK. With 4 bases removed from V and 0 bases from J, the gap between germline ends came to 10 bases. This CDR3 is CASSRAGGSYEQYF. CDR3 nucleotides: TGTGCCAGCAGCCGGGCCGGGGGCTCCTACGAGCAGTACTTC. Drawing the rest from reference TRBV14 and TRBJ2-7, the complete variable domain is EAGVTQFPSHSVIEKGQTVTLRCDPISGHDNLYWYRRVMGKEIKFLLHFVKESKQDESGMPNNRFLAERTGGTYSTLKVQPAELEDSGVYFCASSRAGGSYEQYFGPGTRLTVT.

This chain uses TRBV28 with TRBJ2-4; D may be TRBD1 (5 bases). TRBJ2-7 matches the DNA end more closely, so the J call is doubtful. Germline V gene lookup returns CDR1 MDHEN and CDR2 SYDVKM. There are 12 residues in the CDR3. CDR3 coding DNA: TGTGCCAGCAGTTTAGACAGCGCCGAGCAGTACTTC. Encoded protein: CASSLDSAEQYF.

In this sample, this clonotype turned up a few times. The rearrangement uses TRBV28 and TRBJ2-5, with 11 bases identical to TRBD2. The better agreement between TRBJ2-7 and the DNA end casts doubt on the J call. The V gene's germline CDR1 is MDHEN and CDR2 SYDVKM. The CDR3 is made up of 14 amino acids. The CDR3 here is CASRLAGGITEQYF. The CDR3 coding sequence is TGTGCCAGCAGGCTAGCGGGAGGAATTACCGAGCAGTACTTC.

This clonotype was recorded many times. The chain carries TRBV4-2 and TRBJ2-7; 10 bases are shared with TRBD2. The CDR3 is 16 amino acids. From germline, CDR1 is LGHNA and CDR2 YNFKEQ. V shed 3 bases and J 3 bases; nucleotides not matched to a gene: 8. The CDR3 nucleotides are TGTGCCAGCAGCCAGCCCCTAGCGGGAGCGTTCTACGAGCAGTACTTC. Its protein product is CASSQPLAGAFYEQYF.

The chain joins TRBV12-3 or TRBV12-4 to TRBJ2-3; TRBD2 might be the D (6 bases). CDR3 size: 14 residues. Between the trimmed V and J ends, which lost 2 bases and 6 bases, there was a span of 12 bases. The CDR3, as DNA: TGTGCCAGCAGTTTACCACCCCGGGAGGATACGCAGTATTTT. Amino acids: CASSLPPREDTQYF.

The rearrangement joins TRBV7-3 to TRBJ2-4; 15 bases fit TRBD2. The tail of the sequence fits TRBJ2-7 better, so the J call may be wrong. CDR3 length equals 17 residues. The germline V gene encodes CDR1 SGHTA and CDR2 FQGTGA. CDR3: CASSPHGTSGGYYEQYF. The CDR3 DNA reads TGTGCCAGCAGCCCCCACGGGACTAGCGGGGGGTACTACGAGCAGTACTTC.

Concerning this clonotype: This may come from a read error, since a much larger clone is one base off. The V and J genes are TRBV29-1 and TRBJ2-5; D unclear. The CDR3 sequence is 13 residues long. V lost 3 bases and J lost 4, with 12 bases in between. In germline, CDR1 is SQVTM, CDR2 ANQGSEA. In DNA form, the CDR3 reads TGCAGCGTTGACTCCGAGTCGAGAGAGACCCAGTACTTC. This translates into CSVDSESRETQYF.

The J gene is TRBJ1-2, the V gene TRBV6-2 or TRBV6-3; tentatively, D is TRBD1 (6 bases). The CDR3 consists of 12 residues. The V end lost 6 bases, the J end lost 8 bases, and 13 bases lay between the germline ends. Germline CDR1 and CDR2: MNHEY and SVGEGT. CDR3 region: CASSDPRGGYTF. Here the CDR3 DNA reads TGTGCCAGCAGCGATCCAAGGGGGGGCTACACCTTC.

In this sample, this clonotype turned up a few times. The genes are TRBV20-1 and TRBJ2-5; tentatively, D is TRBD1 (6 bases). Germline CDR1 is DFQATT and CDR2 is SNEGSKA (reference sequence). This CDR3 has 10 residues. Deletions cut 6 bases from V and 10 bases from J, with 12 bases between. CDR3 amino acids: CSARLGGQYF. CDR3 coding DNA: TGCAGTGCCAGGCTAGGGGGCCAGTACTTC.

This clonotype was counted between two and nine times. V usage is TRBV7-2 and J usage is TRBJ2-1; TRBD2 aligns across 14 bases. V shed 5 bases, J shed 10 bases, and the junction held 10 bases outside the gene matches. Germline CDR1 and CDR2: SGHTA and FQGNSA. The CDR3 sequence is 16 residues long. The chain's CDR3 is CASSLQTSGRAMEQFF. The CDR3 nucleotides are TGTGCCAGCAGCCTTCAGACTAGCGGGAGGGCCATGGAGCAGTTCTTC.

The table lists this clonotype with many counts. The chain links TRBV18 to TRBJ2-5, with D possibly TRBD1 on 5 matching bases. The CDR3 is 12 amino acids. The V gene's germline CDR1 is KGHSH and CDR2 LQKENI. V gave up 8 bases and J gave up 4 bases, with 11 bases separating them. CDR3 DNA: TGTGCCAGCAGCCCCCAGGGAGAGACCCAGTACTTC. This gives the protein CASSPQGETQYF.

There are many counts of this clonotype. The genes are TRBV29-1 and TRBJ2-3, with TRBD2 matching 7 bases. Unmatched junction bases numbered 1, after V lost 6 bases and J lost 1 base. Germline V gene sequence: CDR1 SQVTM, CDR2 ANQGSEA. This CDR3 contains 12 residues. The CDR3 protein is CSVGGGTDTQYF. DNA for the CDR3: TGCAGCGTGGGGGGGGGCACAGATACGCAGTATTTT.

The rearrangement uses TRBV20-1 and TRBJ1-1; D is uncertain. The CDR3 sequence is 11 residues long. V was clipped by 3 bases and J by 0 bases, with 2 bases between them. The germline V gene has CDR1 DFQATT and CDR2 SNEGSKA (reference sequence). The CDR3, as DNA: TGCAGTGCTAGCCTGAACACTGAAGCTTTCTTT. It specifies CSASLNTEAFF.

The V call is TRBV10-3, the J call TRBJ1-2, with TRBD1 matching 7 bases. The germline V gene has CDR1 ENHRY and CDR2 SYGVKD. V was clipped by 5 bases and J by 5 bases; unmatched bases: 5. This CDR3 spans 13 amino acids. CDR3 nucleotide sequence: TGTGCCATCAGTCATGACAGGGCGTATGGCTACACCTTC. Protein product: CAISHDRAYGYTF.

The chain has TRBV29-1 and TRBJ2-7, with 9 bases that match TRBD2. This CDR3 region has 12 residues. Trimming took 7 bases from V and 3 from J; bases not matched to a gene: 4. The germline V gene has CDR1 SQVTM and CDR2 ANQGSEA. The CDR3 DNA reads TGCAGCGGTGAGACTAGCGGCTACGAGCAGTACTTC. It is translated as CSGETSGYEQYF.

To note about this clonotype: A much larger clonotype is one base distant, so this may be a read error. The gene calls are TRBV6-1 and TRBJ2-2, with 7 bases fitting TRBD1. The germline gives CDR1 MNHNS, CDR2 SASEGT. The CDR3 runs to 17 residues. Written as DNA, the CDR3 is TGTGCCAGCAGTGAAATCCCTCCGGGACAGCTAACCGGGGAGCCGTTTTTT. This codes for CASSEIPPGQLTGEPFF.

Worth noting for this clonotype: At one end the junction does not follow the germline gene, possibly because of a read error. The chain links TRBV27 to TRBJ1-5; no firm D call. Germline loops: CDR1 MNHEY, CDR2 SMNVEV (reference sequence). The CDR3 runs to 14 residues. The DNA for the CDR3 is TGTACCAGCAGTCCCGGAGATCTGAATCAGCCCCAGCATTTT. Translating gives CTSSPGDLNQPQHF.

This clonotype has a handful of counts. This rearrangement joins TRBV12-3 or TRBV12-4 to TRBJ1-2; D perhaps matches TRBD1 (6 bases). CDR3 length: 13 residues. V was pared by 2 bases and J by 3 bases, with 7 bases between. The CDR3 sequence is CASSLSGDYGYTF. CDR3 coding DNA: TGTGCCAGCAGTTTATCAGGGGACTATGGCTACACCTTC.

To note about this clonotype: One end of the junction is discordant with germline, which a read error may explain. The rearrangement joins TRBV7-7 to TRBJ2-1, with D maybe TRBD2 (6 bases). Germline V gene sequence: CDR1 SSHAT, CDR2 FNYEAQ (reference sequence). The CDR3 is 15 amino acids. CDR3 protein: CASSPLDGGSGEQFF. CDR3 in DNA: TGTGCTAGCAGTCCTCTCGACGGGGGATCAGGCGAGCAGTTCTTC. Combining the CDR3 with reference TRBV7-7 and TRBJ2-1 gives the whole variable domain GAGVSQSPRYKVTKRGQDVTLRCDPISSHATLYWYQQALGQGPEFLTYFNYEAQPDKSGLPSDRFSAERPEGSISTLTIQRTEQRDSAMYRCASSPLDGGSGEQFFGPGTRLTVL.

The rearrangement links TRBV5-5 to TRBJ1-4; D perhaps matches TRBD1 (6 bases). Trimming stripped 4 bases from V and 7 bases from J, with 11 bases between. Looked up from germline, CDR1 is SGHKS and CDR2 is YYEKEE (reference sequence). The CDR3 has 13 amino acids. The CDR3 DNA is TGTGCCAGCAGCAACAGGGTCTCTGAAAAACTGTTTTTT. Translated, it gives CASSNRVSEKLFF.

The rearrangement joins TRBV4-3 to TRBJ2-6; 8 nucleotides agree with TRBD1. The length of the CDR3 is 20 residues. The J segment lost 2 bases and the V segment lost 1 base, leaving 13 bases of the junction unmatched. The germline gives CDR1 LGHNA, CDR2 YSLEER. The CDR3 sequence: CASSQAHLWQGATGANVLTF. The DNA for the CDR3 is TGCGCCAGCAGCCAAGCGCACTTATGGCAGGGGGCCACTGGGGCCAACGTCCTGACTTTC.